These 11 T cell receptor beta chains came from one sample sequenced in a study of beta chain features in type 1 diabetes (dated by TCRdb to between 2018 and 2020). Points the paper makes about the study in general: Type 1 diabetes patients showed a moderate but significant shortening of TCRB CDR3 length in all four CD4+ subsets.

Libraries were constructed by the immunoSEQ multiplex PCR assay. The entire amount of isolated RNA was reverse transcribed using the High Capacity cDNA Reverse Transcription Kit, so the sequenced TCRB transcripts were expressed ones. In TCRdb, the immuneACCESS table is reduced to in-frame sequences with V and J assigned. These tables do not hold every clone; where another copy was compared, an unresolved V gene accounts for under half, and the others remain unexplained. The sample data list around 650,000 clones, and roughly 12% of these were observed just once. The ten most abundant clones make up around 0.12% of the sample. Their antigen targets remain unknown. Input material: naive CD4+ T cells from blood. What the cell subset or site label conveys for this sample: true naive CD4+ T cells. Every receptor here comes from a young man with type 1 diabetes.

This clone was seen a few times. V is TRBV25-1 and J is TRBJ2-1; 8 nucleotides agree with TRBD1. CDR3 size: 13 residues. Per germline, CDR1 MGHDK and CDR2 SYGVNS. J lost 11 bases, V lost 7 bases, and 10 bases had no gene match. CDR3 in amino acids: CASNLAGGDQQFF. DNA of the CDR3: TGTGCCAGCAACCTCGCAGGGGGCGACCAGCAGTTCTTC.

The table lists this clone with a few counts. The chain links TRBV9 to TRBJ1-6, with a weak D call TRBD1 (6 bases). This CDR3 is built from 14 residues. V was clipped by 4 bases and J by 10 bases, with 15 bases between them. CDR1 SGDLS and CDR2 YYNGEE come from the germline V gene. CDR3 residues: CASSPNEGGSPLHF. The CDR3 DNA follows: TGTGCCAGCAGCCCCAACGAGGGGGGATCACCCCTCCACTTT.

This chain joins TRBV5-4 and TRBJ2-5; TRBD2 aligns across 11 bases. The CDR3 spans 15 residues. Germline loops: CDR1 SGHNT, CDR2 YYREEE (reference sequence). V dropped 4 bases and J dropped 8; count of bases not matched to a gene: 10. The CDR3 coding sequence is TGTGCCAGCAGCGTCGGGACTAGCGGTACTCGTACCCAGTACTTC. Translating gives CASSVGTSGTRTQYF. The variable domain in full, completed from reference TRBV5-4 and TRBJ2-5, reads ETGVTQSPTHLIKTRGQQVTLRCSSQSGHNTVSWYQQALGQGPQFIFQYYREEENGRGNFPPRFSGLQFPNYSSELNVNALELDDSALYLCASSVGTSGTRTQYFGPGTRLLVL.

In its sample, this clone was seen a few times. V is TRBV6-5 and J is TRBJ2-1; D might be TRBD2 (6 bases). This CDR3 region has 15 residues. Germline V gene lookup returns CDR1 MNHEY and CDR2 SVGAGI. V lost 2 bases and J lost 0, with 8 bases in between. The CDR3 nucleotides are TGTGCCAGCAGTTACGGCGGGGACTCCTACAATGAGCAGTTCTTC. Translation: CASSYGGDSYNEQFF.

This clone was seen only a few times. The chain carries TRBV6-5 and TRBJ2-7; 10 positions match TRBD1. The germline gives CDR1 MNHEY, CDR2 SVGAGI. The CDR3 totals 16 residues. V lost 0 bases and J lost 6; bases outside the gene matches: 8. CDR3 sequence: CASSYSIGTGAVEQYF. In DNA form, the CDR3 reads TGTGCCAGCAGTTACTCGATTGGGACAGGGGCGGTCGAGCAGTACTTC.

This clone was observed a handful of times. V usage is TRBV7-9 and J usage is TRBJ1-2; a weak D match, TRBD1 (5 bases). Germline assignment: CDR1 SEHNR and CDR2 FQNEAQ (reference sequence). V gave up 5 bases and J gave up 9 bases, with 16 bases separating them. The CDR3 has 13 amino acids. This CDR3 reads CASSLGGTGRYTF. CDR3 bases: TGTGCCAGCAGCCTCGGAGGAACGGGACGCTACACCTTC. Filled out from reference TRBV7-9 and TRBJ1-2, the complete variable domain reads DTGVSQNPRHKITKRGQNVTFRCDPISEHNRLYWYRQTLGQGPEFLTYFQNEAQLEKSRLLSDRFSAERPKGSFSTLEIQRTEQGDSAMYLCASSLGGTGRYTFGSGTRLTVV.

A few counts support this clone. The CDR3 nucleotides read TGCGCCAGCAGCCAAGGCGGGACAACTAATGAAAAACTGTTTTTT. As protein: CASSQGGTTNEKLFF. V and J are TRBV4-3 and TRBJ1-4; the D is unclear. The CDR3 is made up of 15 amino acids. V lost 1 base, J lost 0 bases, and 6 bases lay in between. Germline CDR1 and CDR2: LGHNA and YSLEER.

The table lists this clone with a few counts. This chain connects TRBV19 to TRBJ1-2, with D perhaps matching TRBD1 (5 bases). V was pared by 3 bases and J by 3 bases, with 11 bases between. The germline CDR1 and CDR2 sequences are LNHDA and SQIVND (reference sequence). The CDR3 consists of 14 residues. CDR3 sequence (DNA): TGTGCCAGTAGTATCCGGGGCGGCGACTATGGCTACACCTTC. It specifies CASSIRGGDYGYTF.

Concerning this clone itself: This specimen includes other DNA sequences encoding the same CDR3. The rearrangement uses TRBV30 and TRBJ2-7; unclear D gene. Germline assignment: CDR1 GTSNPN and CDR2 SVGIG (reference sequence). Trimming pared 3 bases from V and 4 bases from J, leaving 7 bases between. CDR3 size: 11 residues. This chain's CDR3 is CAWSLGYEQYF. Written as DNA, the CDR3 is TGTGCCTGGAGCCTGGGTTACGAGCAGTACTTC.

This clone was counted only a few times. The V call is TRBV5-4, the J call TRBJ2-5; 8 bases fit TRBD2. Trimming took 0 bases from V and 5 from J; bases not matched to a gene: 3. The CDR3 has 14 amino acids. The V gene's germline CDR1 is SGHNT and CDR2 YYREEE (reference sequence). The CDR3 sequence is CASSLASGGETQYF. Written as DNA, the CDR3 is TGTGCCAGCAGCTTGGCCAGCGGGGGCGAGACCCAGTACTTC.

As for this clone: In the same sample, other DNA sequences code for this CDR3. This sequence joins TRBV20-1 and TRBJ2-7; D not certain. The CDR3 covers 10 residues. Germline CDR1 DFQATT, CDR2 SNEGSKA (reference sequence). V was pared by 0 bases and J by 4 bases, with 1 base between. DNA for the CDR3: TGCAGTGCTAGAGAGTACGAGCAGTACTTC. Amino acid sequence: CSAREYEQYF.